This T cell receptor (beta chain) originates from a study of blood T cell repertoires in COVID-19. As for the study in general: The study drew acute and convalescent COVID-19 samples from the United States, Italy and Spain. T cells, B-cell-depleted T cells, or PBMCs supplied cDNA or gDNA.

Original handling: It was from reference gene primer amplification that nucleated cell counts were estimated. The assay was immunoSEQ multiplex PCR, and TCRdb's table has in-frame clones only and misses some. V, J and clone size are those of that table, while D and trimming were read from the DNA. Of over 200,000 clones listed, 89% are singletons. The CDR3 sequence is 16 residues long. Germline loops: CDR1 SGDLS, CDR2 YYNGEE. V lost 0 bases, J lost 5 bases, and 10 bases stayed unmatched. The cohort comprised adults aged about 18 to 89 years residing in some 24 US areas. The sequence came from a woman aged 25 to 39 with acute COVID-19. The chain links TRBV9 to TRBJ2-5, with 7 bases lining up with TRBD2. The sample was PBMCs or T cells enriched from blood (not recorded which). The CDR3 coding sequence is TGTGCCAGCAGCGTAGCCCCCCTTGGGGGGGTGGAGACCCAGTACTTC. It encodes CASSVAPLGGVETQYF.